This entry lists 22 T cell receptor beta chains sequenced from one sample in a study of long-term antiretroviral therapy in people with HIV. Samples were assayed with immunoSEQ v3.0 at survey level. The assay was immunoSEQ multiplex PCR, and TCRdb's table has in-frame clones only and misses some. This sample has tens of thousands of clones; 75% to 85% occur once, and the top ten carry around 13%. The source material was unsorted PBMCs, sampled 0.3 years after starting antiretroviral therapy. Receptors originate from a man aged 18 to 30 with HIV.

This clone appeared a few times. The V call is TRBV15, the J call TRBJ2-7, with 9 positions matching TRBD2. The length of the CDR3 is 15 residues. Germline-derived CDR1 and CDR2 are LNHNV and YYDKDF (reference sequence). V lost 6 bases, J lost 7 bases, and 13 bases stayed unmatched. The CDR3 loop reads CATRREGGGAYEQYF. As DNA, the CDR3 is TGTGCCACCAGGAGGGAGGGCGGGGGGGCTTATGAGCAGTACTTC.

The V and J genes are TRBV18 and TRBJ1-2; no firm D call. The CDR3 sequence is 13 residues long. Between the trimmed V and J ends, which lost 6 bases and 4 bases, there was a span of 12 bases. CDR1 KGHSH and CDR2 LQKENI come from the germline V gene. This CDR3 is CASSYSETYGYTF. CDR3 coding DNA: TGTGCCAGCTCCTACTCAGAAACCTATGGCTACACCTTC.

The chain combines TRBV27 with TRBJ1-1; D is possibly TRBD1 (5 bases). V lost 1 base and J lost 5, with 17 bases in between. The CDR3 consists of 16 residues. CDR1 is MNHEY, CDR2 SMNVEV, per germline (reference sequence). For the CDR3, the DNA is TGTGCCAGCAGTTTATATACTTCCTCAGGGTTGACTGAAGCTTTCTTT. Translated: CASSLYTSSGLTEAFF.

The sample holds a few counts of this clone. The chain has TRBV5-4 and TRBJ1-2, with a possible D match to TRBD1 (6 bases). The CDR3 covers 15 residues. V shed 4 bases and J shed 6 bases, with 19 bases lying between them. Germline values: CDR1 SGHNT, CDR2 YYREEE (reference sequence). As DNA, the CDR3 is TGTGCCAGCAGCCCAAGTGGGGGGGCAGGAGATGGCTACACCTTC. Its protein product is CASSPSGGAGDGYTF.

This chain links TRBV4-3 with TRBJ2-7, with TRBD2 matching 11 bases. Germline V gene data show CDR1 as LGHNA and CDR2 as YSLEER. With V trimmed by 1 base and J by 0 bases, 2 bases remained unmatched. This CDR3 has 16 residues. The CDR3: CASSQGGLADSYEQYF. DNA for the CDR3: TGCGCCAGCAGCCAAGGGGGACTAGCGGACTCCTACGAGCAGTACTTC.

The rearrangement links TRBV2 to TRBJ1-2; D gene unclear. Germline assignment: CDR1 SNHLY and CDR2 FYNNEI. This CDR3 is 15 amino acids long. V lost 0 bases to trimming and J lost 4 bases, with 12 bases between them. The CDR3 bases are TGTGCCAGCAGTGAAGCCGGCAGACGTGCCTATGGCTACACCTTC. Residues: CASSEAGRRAYGYTF.

CDR3 loop: CASSGREKGWGAEAFF. CDR3 DNA: TGTGCCAGCAGCGGGAGGGAGAAGGGGTGGGGAGCTGAAGCTTTCTTT. The rearrangement joins TRBV7-9 to TRBJ1-1, with D perhaps matching TRBD1 (5 bases). The CDR3 consists of 16 residues. With 5 bases removed from V and 6 bases from J, the gap between germline ends came to 22 bases. Germline-derived CDR1 and CDR2 are SEHNR and FQNEAQ (reference sequence).

The chain is built from TRBV5-5 and TRBJ1-1, with D perhaps TRBD1 (6 bases). Germline values: CDR1 SGHKS, CDR2 YYEKEE (reference sequence). The CDR3 runs 12 residues. V was shortened by 1 base and J by 8 bases, with 9 bases between the two germline ends. This CDR3 is CASSLRQGEAFF. Written as DNA, the CDR3 is TGTGCCAGCAGCTTGAGGCAGGGGGAAGCTTTCTTT. The full variable domain, completed using reference TRBV5-5 and TRBJ1-1, is DAGVTQSPTHLIKTRGQQVTLRCSPISGHKSVSWYQQVLGQGPQFIFQYYEKEERGRGNFPDRFSARQFPNYSSELNVNALLLGDSALYLCASSLRQGEAFFGQGTRLTVV.

The chain employs TRBV14 and TRBJ2-3; D may be TRBD2 (6 bases). V gave up 1 base and J gave up 6 bases, with 8 bases separating them. CDR3 length: 13 residues. CDR1 and CDR2 from the germline V gene are SGHDN and FVKESK. The CDR3 reads CASSQVGGDTQYF. Here the CDR3 DNA reads TGTGCCAGCAGCCAAGTGGGGGGTGATACGCAGTATTTT.

V usage is TRBV7-9 and J usage is TRBJ1-4; maybe TRBD1 (6 bases). The CDR3 is 15 residues long. From germline, CDR1 is SEHNR and CDR2 FQNEAQ (reference sequence). With 1 base removed from V and 8 bases from J, the gap between germline ends came to 14 bases. The CDR3 is CASSLGRGAMEKLFF. The CDR3 DNA reads TGTGCCAGCAGCTTAGGGAGGGGGGCCATGGAAAAACTGTTTTTT.

The rearrangement uses TRBV11-2 and TRBJ1-1, with 9 bases aligning to TRBD1. The ends lost 8 bases at V and 4 bases at J; junction bases unmatched: 11. The CDR3 extends over 15 amino acids. Germline V gene sequence: CDR1 SGHAT, CDR2 FQNNGV. The CDR3 coding sequence is TGTGCCAGCTCACCGGGACAGGGACCGTTCACTGAAGCTTTCTTT. As protein: CASSPGQGPFTEAFF.

This clone was counted once. The chain is built from TRBV28 and TRBJ2-7; 11 positions match TRBD1. The CDR3 loop spans 14 amino acids. After removal of 6 bases from V and 6 bases from J, the junction contained 7 bases not matched to a gene. Per germline, CDR1 MDHEN and CDR2 SYDVKM. The CDR3 bases are TGTGCCAGCAGAGGACAGGGGGCGTATCGCGAGCAGTACTTC. Amino acids: CASRGQGAYREQYF.

Regarding this clone: At one of its ends the junction is not consistent with the germline gene, which may arise from a read error. CDR3 sequence reads: CAGSRPGGVYGYTF. CDR3 DNA: TGTGCCGGCAGTAGGCCAGGGGGAGTCTATGGCTACACCTTC. This chain joins TRBV28 and TRBJ1-2, with 7 bases fitting TRBD1. The length of the CDR3 is 14 residues. The germline V gene has CDR1 MDHEN and CDR2 SYDVKM.

The chain carries TRBV4-2 and TRBJ2-1; TRBD2 matches 9 bases. Trimming at V came to 0 bases and at J to 9 bases, leaving 18 bases not matched to a gene. Germline values: CDR1 LGHNA, CDR2 YNFKEQ. The CDR3 loop spans 19 amino acids. Here the CDR3 reads CASSQDLFLAGFAEGEQFF. The CDR3 nucleotides are TGTGCCAGCAGCCAAGATCTCTTCCTAGCGGGGTTTGCGGAGGGTGAGCAGTTCTTC.

The rearrangement uses TRBV7-9 and TRBJ2-5, with a tentative D call TRBD1 (6 bases). The V and J ends lost 2 bases and 5 bases respectively, with 18 bases between them. The germline gives CDR1 SEHNR, CDR2 FQNEAQ (reference sequence). This CDR3 region has 16 residues. DNA of the CDR3: TGTGCCAGCAGCTTAACTACAGGGTCTCTTGCGGAGACCCAGTACTTC. This gives the protein CASSLTTGSLAETQYF.

The chain combines TRBV19 with TRBJ1-1; D perhaps matches TRBD1 (6 bases). CDR1 and CDR2 (germline): LNHDA, SQIVND (reference sequence). V gave up 3 bases and J gave up 3 bases, with 11 bases separating them. The CDR3 sequence is 14 residues long. The CDR3: CASSIAGADTEAFF. The CDR3 coding sequence is TGTGCCAGTAGTATCGCAGGGGCGGACACTGAAGCTTTCTTT.

This clone was picked up a small number of times. This chain uses TRBV5-1 with TRBJ1-1, with no clear D. There are 13 residues in the CDR3. Trimming took 4 bases from V and 10 from J, leaving 17 bases between them. Per germline, CDR1 SGHRS and CDR2 YFSETQ. As DNA, the CDR3 is TGCGCCAGCAGCAGTGTCTCCCGGCAGGTAGCTTTCTTT. This codes for CASSSVSRQVAFF.

The rearrangement uses TRBV6-1 and TRBJ2-7, with 10 bases identical to TRBD1. Germline V gene sequence: CDR1 MNHNS, CDR2 SASEGT. The CDR3 has 16 residues. J gave up 3 bases and V 6 bases, and 11 bases lay outside the gene matches. The CDR3 sequence is CASRELDRGLHYEQYF. CDR3 DNA sequence: TGTGCCAGCAGGGAACTCGACAGGGGGCTCCACTACGAGCAGTACTTC.

The chain couples TRBV19 to TRBJ1-5; unclear D gene. Between the trimmed V and J ends, which lost 3 bases and 6 bases, there was a span of 9 bases. CDR3 length: 13 amino acids. Germline lookup yields CDR1 LNHDA and CDR2 SQIVND (reference sequence). CDR3 sequence reads: CASSISWGQPQHF. The CDR3 DNA reads as TGTGCCAGTAGTATCTCCTGGGGTCAGCCCCAGCATTTT.

For this clone: At one boundary the junction diverges from the germline segment, which might be a read error. The chain couples TRBV7-7 to TRBJ2-3, with D perhaps TRBD1 (6 bases). Per the germline V gene, CDR1 is SSHAT and CDR2 is FNYEAQ (reference sequence). This CDR3 has 14 residues. The CDR3 DNA follows: TGTGCTAGCAGCCCTGGGACAAGCACAGATACGCAGTATTTT. It translates to CASSPGTSTDTQYF.

The chain employs TRBV6-5 and TRBJ2-5; 9 nucleotides line up with TRBD2. CDR3 length: 15 amino acids. With V trimmed by 7 bases and J by 5 bases, 11 bases remained unmatched. The germline V gene has CDR1 MNHEY and CDR2 SVGAGI. CDR3 in amino acids: CASIVGREGGETQYF. The CDR3 nucleotides are TGTGCCAGCATAGTTGGGCGGGAGGGCGGGGAGACCCAGTACTTC.

The chain recombines TRBV4-3 with TRBJ1-3, with no clear D. Germline V lookup: CDR1 LGHNA, CDR2 YSLEER. The CDR3 loop spans 16 amino acids. Between the trimmed V and J ends, which lost 0 bases and 0 bases, there was a span of 9 bases. The CDR3, as DNA: TGCGCCAGCAGCCAAGAGGCGGGATTCTCTGGAAACACCATATATTTT. Residues: CASSQEAGFSGNTIYF.